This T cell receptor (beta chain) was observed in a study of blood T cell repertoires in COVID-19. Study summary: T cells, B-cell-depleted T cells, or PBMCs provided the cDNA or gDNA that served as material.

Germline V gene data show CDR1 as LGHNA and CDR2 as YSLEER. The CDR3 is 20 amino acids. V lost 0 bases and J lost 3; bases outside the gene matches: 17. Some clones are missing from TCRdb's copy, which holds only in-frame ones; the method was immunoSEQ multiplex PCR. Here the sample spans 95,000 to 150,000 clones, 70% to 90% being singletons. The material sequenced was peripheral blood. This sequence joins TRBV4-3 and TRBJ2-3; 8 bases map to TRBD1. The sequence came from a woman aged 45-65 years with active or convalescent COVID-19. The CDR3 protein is CASSQDYWRYGQGVTDTQYF. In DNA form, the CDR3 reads TGCGCCAGCAGCCAAGATTATTGGCGGTATGGACAGGGAGTTACAGATACGCAGTATTTT.